These T cell receptor beta chains were read from a single sample in a study of blood T cell repertoires in COVID-19. The method was immunoSEQ multiplex PCR; TCRdb's version includes in-frame clones alone and lacks a portion of them. The sample includes more than 200,000 clones, 70% to 90% of them seen just once. The sample consisted of peripheral blood. These receptors all stem from a man aged 80 or over with acute or convalescent COVID-19. Each CDR3 is given with its conserved first and last residue. D genes are given only for firm matches. Rows give clone size only sometimes, using once, few, many, or a class for an expanded clone.

TRBV11-2	few	TRBJ1-1	.	TGTGCCAGCAGTTCCGGACTGACGAACACTGAAGCTTTCTTT	CASSSGLTNTEAFF
TRBV6-1	.	TRBJ2-5	.	TGTGCCAGCAGTGAGAGGGTGGAGACCCAGTACTTC	CASSERVETQYF
TRBV7-2	.	TRBJ1-5	TRBD1	TGTGCCAGCAGCCCCGGGACAGGGTTCTATAGCAATCAGCCCCAGCATTTT	CASSPGTGFYSNQPQHF
TRBV6-1	.	TRBJ1-2	TRBD1	TGTGCCAGCAGTGACCGGACAGGGGGTAACTATGGCTACACCTTC	CASSDRTGGNYGYTF
TRBV7-8	.	TRBJ1-6	TRBD1	TGTGCCAGCAGCTCTCCACCCCAGGGGGCACGGTCACCCCTCCACTTT	CASSSPPQGARSPLHF
TRBV6-1	.	TRBJ1-5	TRBD1	TGTGCCAGCAGTGAAGGGGACAGGATTAGCAATCAGCCCCAGCATTTT	CASSEGDRISNQPQHF
TRBV11-3	.	TRBJ2-1	.	TGTGCCAGCAGCGCTAGCCATAACTCCTACAATGAGCAGTTCTTC	CASSASHNSYNEQFF
TRBV15	.	TRBJ1-1	.	TGTGCCACCAGCCCGGGAAACACTGAAGCTTTCTTT	CATSPGNTEAFF
TRBV11-3	.	TRBJ2-2	.	TGTGCCAGCAGCTCAGGGGTGGAGGTCGGGGAGCTGTTTTTT	CASSSGVEVGELFF
TRBV5-6	.	TRBJ2-1	.	TGTGCCAGCAGCTTGTGGCTAGCTCTCAATGAGCAGTTCTTC	CASSLWLALNEQFF